The 17 T cell receptor beta chains below come from one sample, sequenced in a study of OX40 agonist ivuxolimab in advanced cancers. Repertoires were generated with immunoSEQ multiplex PCR, while TCRdb's copy carries only in-frame clones and drops some. The sample consists of 90,000 to 130,000 clones, around 93% of them appearing once. The starting material was CD4+ or CD8+ T cells sorted from blood, obtained in a trial of the OX40 agonist ivuxolimab. These receptors came from an adult with an advanced solid tumor such as melanoma, head and neck, liver or kidney cancer.

This rearrangement joins TRBV29-1 to TRBJ2-2; D is possibly TRBD1 or TRBD2 (5 bases each). The germline CDR1 and CDR2 sequences are SQVTM and ANQGSEA. Deletions cut 5 bases from V and 6 bases from J, with 7 bases between. CDR3 size: 11 residues. The DNA for the CDR3 is TGCAGCGTTAGGGACGCCGGGGAGCTGTTTTTT. Encoded protein: CSVRDAGELFF.

The chain has TRBV6-4 and TRBJ2-2; D is possibly TRBD2 (7 bases). Germline V gene lookup returns CDR1 MRHNA and CDR2 SNTAGT. This CDR3 is built from 16 residues. Between the trimmed V and J ends, which lost 6 bases and 2 bases, there was a span of 16 bases. The CDR3, as DNA: TGTGCCAGCAGACCGGGGGCGGGAGTAAACACCGGGGAGCTGTTTTTT. The encoded protein is CASRPGAGVNTGELFF.

This chain links TRBV5-6 with TRBJ2-7, with 7 nucleotides matching TRBD1. This CDR3 has 14 amino acids. Germline trimming cut 2 bases from V and 1 base from J; bases unmatched to any gene: 3. Germline V CDR1 and CDR2: SGHDT, YYEEEE. The CDR3 reads CASSFGTVSYEQYF. The CDR3 region has the DNA TGTGCCAGCAGCTTCGGGACAGTTTCCTACGAGCAGTACTTC.

The chain carries TRBV5-1 and TRBJ1-4; the D gene is possibly TRBD1 (5 bases). CDR3 length: 16 amino acids. Trimming took off 4 bases at V and 0 bases at J, with 13 bases between the two ends. Germline values: CDR1 SGHRS, CDR2 YFSETQ. The CDR3 is CASSQQGLATNEKLFF. CDR3 nucleotide sequence: TGCGCCAGCAGCCAGCAGGGACTTGCAACTAATGAAAAACTGTTTTTT.

This clone was observed a handful of times. CDR3 coding DNA: TGTGCCAGCAGTCCCCGTGGGAGGGGGCTTGATGGCTACACCTTC. It specifies CASSPRGRGLDGYTF. V is TRBV6-1 and J is TRBJ1-2, with TRBD1 matching over 7 bases. Trimming took 5 bases from V and 6 from J; bases not matched to a gene: 12. Germline V gene data show CDR1 as MNHNS and CDR2 as SASEGT. This CDR3 is 15 amino acids long.

This clone was seen more than once but under ten times. The CDR3 DNA reads as TGTGCCAGCTTCATCGGGGGCACTGAAGCTTTCTTT. The encoded protein is CASFIGGTEAFF. The rearrangement uses TRBV6-6 and TRBJ1-1; tentative D call: TRBD1 (5 bases). V was pared by 8 bases and J by 4 bases, with 11 bases between. Germline values: CDR1 MNHNY, CDR2 SVGAGI (reference sequence). The CDR3 loop spans 12 amino acids.

V is TRBV9 and J is TRBJ1-2; D is perhaps TRBD1 (6 bases). V was clipped by 2 bases and J by 4 bases, with 9 bases between them. The CDR3 is 13 amino acids. CDR1 is SGDLS and CDR2 is YYNGEE in the germline V gene. This CDR3 reads CASSVQTGYGYTF. The CDR3 DNA is TGTGCCAGCAGCGTCCAGACAGGCTATGGCTACACCTTC.

This sequence joins TRBV6-1 and TRBJ2-3, with 10 bases lining up with TRBD2. The CDR3 runs to 17 residues. Germline assignment: CDR1 MNHNS and CDR2 SASEGT. V was pared by 0 bases and J by 8 bases, with 11 bases of the junction left unmatched. Here the CDR3 reads CASSEAASGRRGSTQYF. CDR3 nucleotides: TGTGCCAGCAGTGAAGCCGCTAGCGGGAGAAGGGGAAGTACGCAGTATTTT.

The chain employs TRBV30 and TRBJ1-4; D might be TRBD1 (6 bases). The germline gives CDR1 GTSNPN, CDR2 SVGIG (reference sequence). V was clipped by 3 bases and J by 7 bases, with 21 bases between them. The CDR3 has 16 residues. CDR3 in amino acids: CAWSPPGGGAGEKLFF. The CDR3 DNA follows: TGTGCCTGGAGCCCTCCTGGTGGGGGGGCGGGTGAAAAACTGTTTTTT.

This clone has only one observation. This chain connects TRBV29-1 to TRBJ2-1, with TRBD2 matching over 7 bases. With 0 bases clipped from V and 15 bases from J, the junction kept 8 bases outside the gene matches. Germline V gene lookup returns CDR1 SQVTM and CDR2 ANQGSEA. The CDR3 length is 12 residues. CDR3 sequence (DNA): TGCAGCGTTGAAGATCCCGGCGGGAGCCTGTTCTTC. Translation: CSVEDPGGSLFF.

A remark on this clone: Other nucleotide sequences from this sample produce the same CDR3. This sequence joins TRBV30 and TRBJ1-2; weak D call: TRBD1 (5 bases). V lost 4 bases to trimming and J lost 5 bases, with 11 bases between them. Germline loops: CDR1 GTSNPN, CDR2 SVGIG (reference sequence). The CDR3 totals 12 residues. For the CDR3, the DNA is TGTGCCTGGATAGGGACCAATTATGGCTACACCTTC. Its translation is CAWIGTNYGYTF.

The V gene is TRBV20-1, the J gene TRBJ2-1; D uncertain. Between the trimmed V and J ends, which lost 4 bases and 6 bases, there was a span of 4 bases. Germline CDR1 reads DFQATT; CDR2 reads SNEGSKA (reference sequence). CDR3 length: 10 amino acids. The CDR3 DNA reads TGCAGTGCTAAACGCAATGAGCAGTTCTTC. Protein product: CSAKRNEQFF.

The chain employs TRBV11-1 and TRBJ1-5; 7 nucleotides align to TRBD1. The CDR3 runs to 17 residues. Germline V gives CDR1 SGHAT, CDR2 FQDESV (reference sequence). V shed 1 base and J 3 bases; nucleotides not matched to a gene: 9. CDR3 nucleotide sequence: TGTGCCAGCAGCTTAGGACAACTGGACAGGATCAATCAGCCCCAGCATTTT. Translated: CASSLGQLDRINQPQHF. Together with reference TRBV11-1 and TRBJ1-5, the CDR3 gives the full variable domain: EAEVAQSPRYKITEKSQAVAFWCDPISGHATLYWYRQILGQGPELLVQFQDESVVDDSQLPKDRFSAERLKGVDSTLKIQPAELGDSAMYLCASSLGQLDRINQPQHFGDGTRLSIL.

The chain uses TRBV5-4 and TRBJ2-5, with D uncertain. With the DNA end fitting TRBJ2-7 better, the J assignment may be wrong. Germline V gene data show CDR1 as SGHNT and CDR2 as YYREEE (reference sequence). CDR3 length: 13 amino acids. CDR3 sequence reads: CASSSSQSYEQYF. In DNA form, the CDR3 reads TGTGCCAGCAGCTCCTCTCAGTCCTACGAGCAGTACTTC.

This chain uses TRBV9 with TRBJ1-3, with TRBD1 matching over 9 bases. The germline gives CDR1 SGDLS, CDR2 YYNGEE. The ends lost 0 bases at V and 0 bases at J; junction bases unmatched: 10. This CDR3 spans 19 amino acids. DNA of the CDR3: TGTGCCAGCAGCGTAGGCCCGAGGGACAGGGCCTACTCTGGAAACACCATATATTTT. Translating it yields CASSVGPRDRAYSGNTIYF. The full variable domain, with the rest looked up from reference TRBV9 and TRBJ1-3, is DSGVTQTPKHLITATGQRVTLRCSPRSGDLSVYWYQQSLDQGLQFLIQYYNGEERAKGNILERFSAQQFPDLHSELNLSSLELGDSALYFCASSVGPRDRAYSGNTIYFGEGSWLTVV.

The chain carries TRBV30 and TRBJ1-2; 7 nucleotides line up with TRBD1. The V gene's germline CDR1 is GTSNPN and CDR2 SVGIG (reference sequence). There are 15 residues in the CDR3. With 0 bases clipped from V and 4 bases from J, the junction kept 8 bases outside the gene matches. DNA for the CDR3: TGTGCCTGGAGTGTGGGTCAGGGGGGGGTCTATGGCTACACCTTC. It encodes CAWSVGQGGVYGYTF.

The J gene is TRBJ2-5, the V gene TRBV11-2; the match to TRBD2 covers 8 bases. Unmatched junction bases numbered 13, after V lost 5 bases and J lost 2 bases. This CDR3 has 17 residues. The germline gives CDR1 SGHAT, CDR2 FQNNGV. The CDR3 loop reads CASSPRGGLNFQETQYF. DNA for the CDR3: TGTGCCAGCAGCCCACGGGGGGGACTCAACTTTCAAGAGACCCAGTACTTC.